This T cell receptor beta chain was observed in a study of blood T cell repertoires in COVID-19. Repertoires were generated with immunoSEQ multiplex PCR, while TCRdb's copy carries only in-frame clones and drops some. The sample consists of about 250,000 clones, roughly four fifths of them appearing once. Unmatched junction bases numbered 7, after V lost 7 bases and J lost 4 bases. The germline gives CDR1 SNHLY, CDR2 FYNNEI. The CDR3 consists of 13 residues. The genes are TRBV2 and TRBJ2-7; 7 nucleotides match TRBD1. The source of this sequence is a man older than 75 with acute or convalescent COVID-19. The sequenced sample was peripheral blood. The CDR3, as DNA: TGTGCCAGCACCCGACAGGGTCTATACGAGCAGTACTTC. Encoded protein: CASTRQGLYEQYF.